The present T cell receptor beta chain was sequenced within a study of blood T cell repertoires in COVID-19. Seattle patient enrollment occurred during active infection, with longitudinal follow-up thereafter. In the source study's methods: Amplifying reference gene primers gave estimates of nucleated cell counts. The protocol was immunoSEQ multiplex PCR, while the TCRdb copy is restricted to in-frame clones and leaves out a portion. The DNA was the basis for D and trimming; V, J and clone size are from that table. This table holds 350,000 to 400,000 clones, around 89% found once. The CDR3 has 16 amino acids. CDR1 and CDR2 from the germline V gene are SGHNT and YYREEE (reference sequence). V lost 4 bases and J 0 bases, leaving 16 bases between the germline ends.

The source of this sequence is a woman in her 30s with COVID-19, enrolled during active disease. The chain couples TRBV5-4 to TRBJ2-5; D perhaps matches TRBD1 (6 bases). The sequenced sample was peripheral blood. The CDR3 loop is CASSTQLGGNQETQYF. DNA of the CDR3: TGTGCCAGCAGCACCCAGTTAGGGGGTAACCAAGAGACCCAGTACTTC.